The sequence of this TCR beta chain was determined in a study of OX40 agonist ivuxolimab in advanced cancers. Study results and limitations: Researchers report that CD8+ T cells had, on average, more expanded clones than CD4+. Clonal expansion by week 6 occurred in CD4+ and CD8+ blood T cells (at 0.1 to 3.0 mg/kg).

Germline values: CDR1 SGHNT, CDR2 YYREEE (reference sequence). V shed 3 bases and J 1 base; nucleotides not matched to a gene: 8. The CDR3 is 16 amino acids. The data were produced by immunoSEQ multiplex PCR, yet TCRdb's version contains in-frame clones alone and is incomplete. The sample consists of tens of thousands of clones, roughly 84% of them appearing once. Details on this clone: Its antigen is currently unknown.

This chain uses TRBV5-4 with TRBJ1-1, with TRBD1 matching over 8 bases. The sample in question was CD4+ or CD8+ T cells sorted from blood, obtained in a trial of the OX40 agonist ivuxolimab. This TCR came from an adult with an advanced solid tumor such as melanoma, head and neck, liver or kidney cancer. DNA of the CDR3: TGTGCCAGCAGCTCTGGCGGACAGGGCGGGAACACTGAAGCTTTCTTT. This gives the protein CASSSGGQGGNTEAFF.